The clone carrying this TCR beta chain was seen a handful of times. The antigen is unknown. The data are from a study of response to subunit inactivated influenza vaccine. The V end lost 3 bases, the J end lost 3 bases, and 18 bases lay between the germline ends. Germline V gene lookup returns CDR1 DFQATT and CDR2 SNEGSKA (reference sequence). The CDR3 runs 16 residues. Study-wide results and caveats: There was a suggestion from the authors that each seasonal influenza vaccination recruits few new T cells.

MiXCR, applied by TCRdb to the RT-PCR reads, yields one record per CDR3 protein. The data hold about 780,000 distinct CDR3 sequences, with around a sixth observed a single time. Material: PBMCs from blood, obtained more than 4 days after vaccination. The chain links TRBV20-1 to TRBJ2-1; TRBD2 is a possible D gene (5 bases). The TCR comes from a man over 45 who received an inactivated influenza vaccine. This CDR3 reads CSASSSRGGLYNEQFF. The CDR3 coding sequence is TGCAGTGCTAGTTCTTCCCGAGGCGGGCTCTACAATGAGCAGTTCTTC.